These 6 T cell receptor beta chains originate from one sample sequenced in a study of spatial heterogeneity in lung cancer. TCRdb re-derived calls from the 5' RACE reads in MiXCR, one entry per CDR3 protein. The table includes around 50,000 distinct CDR3 sequences, about 7.4% detected once. Time point of the sample: sample taken at primary tumor resection. In each case, whole RNA from tumor, nontumor lung or frozen PBMC was sequenced unsorted. The starting material was PBMCs, obtained at surgery. These receptors all stem from a female donor with early-stage non-small cell lung cancer.

The chain couples TRBV12-3 or TRBV12-4 to TRBJ2-1; 11 nucleotides match TRBD2. The V and J ends lost 6 bases and 3 bases, in that order; junction bases with no gene match: 4. CDR3 length: 15 residues. CDR3 residues: CASSASGGSYNEQFF. The CDR3 nucleotides read TGTGCCAGCAGCGCTAGCGGGGGGAGCTACAATGAGCAGTTCTTC.

The sample holds many counts of this clonotype. Here the CDR3 reads CASSMRNNEQFF. The CDR3 nucleotides are TGTGCCAGCAGCATGCGTAACAATGAGCAGTTCTTC. This chain joins TRBV6-1 and TRBJ2-1; D is uncertain. Germline CDR1 MNHNS, CDR2 SASEGT. The CDR3 extends over 12 amino acids. Trimming left V 6 bases short and J 5 bases short, with 8 bases between.

The V call is TRBV4-3, the J call TRBJ1-3, with 10 positions matching TRBD1. With V trimmed by 4 bases and J by 1 base, 4 bases remained unmatched. In germline, CDR1 is LGHNA, CDR2 YSLEER. This CDR3 is built from 16 residues. Written as DNA, the CDR3 is TGCGCCAGCAGCCCCGGGACAGGGGAATCTGGAAACACCATATATTTT. Amino acid sequence: CASSPGTGESGNTIYF.

This clonotype was detected only a few times. J is TRBJ2-5 and V is TRBV6-6; TRBD2 aligns across 14 bases. In germline, CDR1 is MNHNY, CDR2 SVGAGI (reference sequence). The trim removed 4 bases at V and 13 bases at J, leaving 5 bases unmatched. CDR3 size: 13 residues. As DNA, the CDR3 is TGTGCCAGCAGTTCGACTAGCGGGGGGGCCGTGTACTTC. Amino acid sequence: CASSSTSGGAVYF.

The gene calls are TRBV6-2 or TRBV6-3 and TRBJ2-1, with D maybe TRBD1 (5 bases). Germline values: CDR1 MNHEY, CDR2 SVGEGT. The V and J ends lost 6 bases and 8 bases respectively, with 14 bases between them. CDR3 length: 13 residues. CDR3 sequence: CASSYNRIDEQFF. The CDR3 region has the DNA TGTGCCAGCAGCTATAACAGGATCGATGAGCAGTTCTTC.

The sample holds many counts of this clonotype. The J gene is TRBJ2-2, the V gene TRBV19; the match to TRBD2 covers 7 bases. Germline CDR1 reads LNHDA; CDR2 reads SQIVND (reference sequence). The CDR3 runs to 15 residues. With 5 bases clipped from V and 7 bases from J, the junction kept 10 bases outside the gene matches. The CDR3 DNA sequence: TGTGCCAGTAGTCCGAAACTAGCGACGGGCGGGGAGCTGTTTTTT. Protein sequence: CASSPKLATGGELFF.